Described below is a single T cell receptor (beta chain) sequence and its context. In this sample, this clonotype turned up a few times. Its antigen is currently not known. No base quality values were provided; no much bigger clone lies one nucleotide off. The sample comes from a study of T cell repertoires in cytomegalovirus infection (dated by TCRdb to about 2019). Background on the whole study: The HLA type of each donor mattered for the analysis, because public TCR beta signatures pointed to carriage of CMV infection along with the matching HLA type. Points the paper makes about the study in general: The ex vivo response was dominated by HLA-C-restricted CMV-specific TCR beta clonotypes, and the single most frequent clonotype in two of eight donors was supplied by these HLA-C-restricted clonotypes. Carriers of CMV infection plus the relevant HLA type were discriminated by the cumulative frequency of public TCR beta family members in the study cohort and in an independent approximately 400-donor cohort.

TCRdb lists the instrument as Illumina HiSeq 1500. TCRdb's own reprocessing of the public reads used fastp at Q25 and MiXCR and kept productive beta chains. Each entry merges the rows of one CDR3 protein and shows their most common DNA and genes. Across this sample there are about 180,000 distinct CDR3 sequences, with around 15% seen only once. 27% of the sample is taken by the ten largest. CDR1 and CDR2 were assigned from the germline V gene (reference sequence) as DFQATT and SNEGSKA. From its cysteine to its phenylalanine, the CDR3 spans 14 amino acids. Only the CDR3 DNA is retained, 42 bases long and in frame from the first base. V is shortened by 7 bases, J by 4 bases, and the region joining them spans 19 bases.

Recombination linked TRBV20-1 to TRBJ1-1; perhaps TRBD1 is the D gene, with 6 bases matching. This clonotype originated in a human donor in good health (CMV status not recorded). Some clones in this sample may be carry-over from other donors' samples. The sample taken for sequencing was PBMCs. For the CDR3, the sequence is CSVCLRGVGTEAFF. The bases read TGCAGTGTTTGCCTCAGGGGAGTGGGCACTGAAGCTTTCTTT.